The clone carrying this T cell receptor beta chain was found a few times. It was RNA transcripts that yielded the amplified TCR beta CDR3 regions. The TCR CDR3 was amplified in a first-round RT-PCR using the HTBI primer set. MiXCR, run by TCRdb on the multiplex PCR reads, gives a single entry per CDR3 protein. The profile covers roughly 500,000 distinct CDR3 sequences, with approximately 23% appearing a single time and approximately 49% taken by the ten largest. Criteria for exclusion of patients were uncontrolled infection, other autoimmune disease, pregnancy or lactation. Germline CDR1 KGHSH, CDR2 LQKENI. The ends were cut back, 3 bases at V and 7 bases at J, with 24 bases in the middle. This CDR3 has 17 residues. The data were taken from a study of T cells in Graves' hyperthyroidism and ophthalmopathy.

The origin of this receptor is a woman aged 70-85 years with Graves' ophthalmopathy. The genes are TRBV18 and TRBJ1-1, with TRBD1 as a possible D gene (5 bases). The specimen sequenced was blood. Here the CDR3 reads CASSPPTRGMSLIEAFF. The CDR3, as DNA: TGTGCCAGCTCACCCCCCACACGGGGGATGTCCCTTATTGAAGCTTTCTTT. Using reference TRBV18 and TRBJ1-1 for the parts outside the CDR3, the full variable domain is NAGVMQNPRHLVRRRGQEARLRCSPMKGHSHVYWYRQLPEEGLKFMVYLQKENIIDESGMPKERFSAEFPKEGPSILRIQQVVRGDSAAYFCASSPPTRGMSLIEAFFGQGTRLTVV.